The 13 T cell receptor beta chains below all came from one sample that was sequenced in a study of blood T cell repertoires in COVID-19. The table came from immunoSEQ multiplex PCR; TCRdb's copy has only in-frame clones and leaves some out. The data show about 180,000 clones, more than 75% seen once. Sequenced sample: peripheral blood. These receptors all stem from a woman aged 45-65 years with COVID-19, enrolled during active disease.

This clone was seen only a few times. The chain is built from TRBV28 and TRBJ1-4; 7 nucleotides align to TRBD1. Trimming removed 6 bases from V and 16 bases from J; junction bases left unmatched: 8. The germline CDR1 and CDR2 sequences are MDHEN and SYDVKM. CDR3 size: 11 residues. DNA for the CDR3: TGTGCCAGCAGCCCCACAGGGGCGCCGTTTTTT. Protein: CASSPTGAPFF. The full variable domain, its missing parts supplied by reference TRBV28 and TRBJ1-4, is DVKVTQSSRYLVKRTGEKVFLECVQDMDHENMFWYRQDPGLGLRLIYFSYDVKMKEKGDIPEGYSVSREKKERFSLILESASTNQTSMYLCASSPTGAPFFGSGTQLSVL.

The CDR3 region has the DNA TGTGCCATCAGCCCGGAGGGGGCGAGCACAGATACGCAGTATTTT. This gives the protein CAISPEGASTDTQYF. The chain joins TRBV10-3 to TRBJ2-3; D is possibly TRBD1 (7 bases). V lost 6 bases and J 0 bases, leaving 13 bases between the germline ends. The V gene's germline CDR1 is ENHRY and CDR2 SYGVKD. The CDR3 loop spans 15 amino acids.

This sequence joins TRBV2 and TRBJ2-4; the D is unclear. This CDR3 is built from 13 residues. Looked up from germline, CDR1 is SNHLY and CDR2 is FYNNEI. Between the trimmed V and J ends, which lost 7 bases and 7 bases, there was a span of 14 bases. CDR3 region: CASMLAVRNIQYF. Here the CDR3 DNA reads TGTGCCAGCATGTTGGCGGTCCGGAACATTCAGTACTTC.

J is TRBJ2-1 and V is TRBV7-8, with D tentatively TRBD1 (5 bases). Per germline, CDR1 SGHVS and CDR2 FQNEAQ. The CDR3 has 13 residues. Deletions cut 1 base from V and 9 bases from J, with 10 bases between. The CDR3 DNA is TGTGCCAGCAGCTTAGTTGGGGCCGGTGAGCAGTTCTTC. It translates to CASSLVGAGEQFF.

The rearrangement uses TRBV5-8 and TRBJ1-4; possible D gene TRBD1, 6 bases. From germline, CDR1 is SGHTS and CDR2 YDEGEE. Trimming pared 0 bases from V and 4 bases from J, leaving 19 bases between. CDR3 length: 18 residues. This CDR3 is CASSLGATGAGNNEKLFF. Here the CDR3 DNA reads TGTGCCAGCAGCTTGGGGGCGACAGGAGCCGGAAATAATGAAAAACTGTTTTTT.

The chain recombines TRBV9 with TRBJ2-4; D is perhaps TRBD1 (6 bases). The CDR3 length is 16 residues. Germline V CDR1 and CDR2: SGDLS, YYNGEE. With 3 bases removed from V and 1 base from J, the gap between germline ends came to 14 bases. The CDR3 coding sequence is TGTGCCAGCAGCGCCGGGACACTGGGGGCCAAAAACATTCAGTACTTC. Translation: CASSAGTLGAKNIQYF.

This clone occurred once. The chain links TRBV20-1 to TRBJ2-7; 11 nucleotides match TRBD2. This CDR3 is built from 15 residues. The germline V gene has CDR1 DFQATT and CDR2 SNEGSKA (reference sequence). The V and J ends lost 3 bases and 4 bases, in that order; junction bases with no gene match: 8. The CDR3 here is CSASSLAGGQYEQYF. CDR3 in DNA: TGCAGTGCTAGTTCGCTAGCGGGGGGCCAATACGAGCAGTACTTC.

The rearrangement joins TRBV9 to TRBJ2-5; TRBD2 matches 9 bases. Germline V gives CDR1 SGDLS, CDR2 YYNGEE. There are 15 residues in the CDR3. Unmatched junction bases numbered 9, after V lost 4 bases and J lost 5 bases. CDR3 DNA sequence: TGTGCCAGCAGCACCCTAGCGGGGTCGGGGGAGACCCAGTACTTC. The encoded protein is CASSTLAGSGETQYF.

V is TRBV3-1 (or the pseudogene TRBV3-2) and J is TRBJ2-5; possible D gene TRBD2, 6 bases. The V end was cut by 4 bases, the J end by 5 bases, with 17 bases between. The CDR3 runs to 15 residues. The V gene's germline CDR1 is LGHDT and CDR2 YNNKEL (reference sequence). The CDR3 loop is CASSPASGVDETQYF. CDR3 coding DNA: TGTGCCAGCAGCCCCGCCTCGGGGGTCGATGAGACCCAGTACTTC.

This clone occurred once. One end of the junction is discordant with germline, which a read error may explain. The rearrangement links TRBV29-1 to TRBJ1-1; D is undetermined. The CDR3 runs to 11 residues. Per germline, CDR1 SQVTM and CDR2 ANQGSEA. CDR3 nucleotides: TGCAGCGTGGAAGACGGGTTTGAAGCTTTCTTT. Translation: CSVEDGFEAFF.

This sequence joins TRBV4-1 and TRBJ1-5, with D perhaps TRBD1 (6 bases). V was cut by 0 bases and J by 7 bases, with 16 bases left in between. CDR1 is MGHRA and CDR2 is YSYEKL in the germline V gene. This CDR3 is built from 16 residues. In DNA form, the CDR3 reads TGCGCCAGCAGCCAAGAAAAACAGGGTGTAGGCCAGCCCCAGCATTTT. Residues: CASSQEKQGVGQPQHF.

The V call is TRBV18, the J call TRBJ2-3; TRBD2 might be the D (5 bases). Trimming shortened V by 4 bases and J by 3 bases, and 5 bases separated the two germline ends. This CDR3 region has 12 residues. Germline loops: CDR1 KGHSH, CDR2 LQKENI. Written as DNA, the CDR3 is TGTGCCAGCTCACGGGAGACAGATACGCAGTATTTT. This codes for CASSRETDTQYF.

V is TRBV6-2 or TRBV6-3 and J is TRBJ2-5; 7 bases agree with TRBD1. The CDR3 has 14 residues. In germline, CDR1 is MNHEY, CDR2 SVGEGT. J lost 6 bases, V lost 5 bases, and 9 bases had no gene match. For the CDR3, the DNA is TGTGCCAGCAGTCTAACAGGGGACATACAGACCCAGTACTTC. Translation gives CASSLTGDIQTQYF.